This T cell receptor (beta chain) was sequenced during a study of Ad26.COV2.S vaccination and SARS-CoV-2 variants. Study-level information: The study gave Ad26.COV2.S intramuscularly, once or twice 56 days apart.

Sequenced by immunoSEQ multiplex PCR; TCRdb stores in-frame clones only, minus some. The table shows fewer than 800,000 clones, with about 90% occurring only once. Treatment noted: roughly 19 received Ad26.COV2.S at low or high dose, single or two shots; 5 received placebo; per-sample allocation not given. At day 63 after the first vaccine or placebo injection, samples were drawn. As its vector, the vaccine had Ad26, which expressed Wuhan-strain SARS-CoV-2 spike. This CDR3 comprises 15 residues. V trimming: 3 bases; J trimming: 5 bases; junction bases outside the gene matches: 5. Germline V gene sequence: CDR1 SGHAT, CDR2 FQNNGV.

The rearrangement uses TRBV11-2 and TRBJ2-2, with 8 bases fitting TRBD2. Here the sequenced sample was peripheral blood, taken in a trial of Ad26.COV2.S vaccine versus placebo. The sequence came from a person aged 18-60 years who received the Ad26.COV2.S COVID-19 vaccine or a placebo. CDR3 protein: CASSLPGGVTGELFF. CDR3 sequence (DNA): TGTGCCAGCAGCTTGCCGGGAGGGGTGACCGGGGAGCTGTTTTTT.